This T cell receptor (beta chain) was observed in a study of T cells in Graves' hyperthyroidism and ophthalmopathy. What was amplified from RNA transcripts were TCR beta CDR3 regions. HTBI primers drove first-round RT-PCR of the TCR CDR3. MiXCR, applied by TCRdb to the multiplex PCR reads, yields one record per CDR3 protein. The data contain around 760,000 distinct CDR3 sequences, just over 35% of them singletons. General observations from the study: Ophthalmopathy was separated from stable hyperthyroidism by a 13 V-J model.

If no ophthalmopathy progression occurred within 18 months, Graves' hyperthyroidism was stable. Orbital computed tomography and thyroid ultrasound, together with serum TRAb and thyroxine and clinical symptoms, were used for diagnoses. The CDR3 sequence is 16 residues long. The V and J ends lost 3 bases and 6 bases respectively, with 20 bases between them. Germline V gene data show CDR1 as SNHLY and CDR2 as FYNNEI. There are many counts of this clonotype. Its specificity is unknown. This chain links TRBV2 with TRBJ1-1; D is uncertain. The sequenced sample was blood. This clonotype was sampled from a woman between 40 and 50 years old with Graves' hyperthyroidism. The CDR3 bases are TGTGCCAGCAGTGATCTGGCCAGTGGACCTATCGCTGAAGCTTTCTTT. As protein: CASSDLASGPIAEAFF.